Shown below are 32 T cell receptor beta chains from a single sample sequenced in a study of T cell responses to AZD1222 COVID-19 vaccine. The data were produced by immunoSEQ multiplex PCR, yet TCRdb's version contains in-frame clones alone and is incomplete. The data contain about 150,000 clones, more than 85% of them singletons. Material: peripheral blood, obtained after recovery from COVID-19. These TCRs come from an adult who had recovered from COVID-19.

The rearrangement links TRBV7-9 to TRBJ1-2; the D gene is possibly TRBD1 (6 bases). CDR3 length equals 14 residues. CDR1 and CDR2 from the germline V gene are SEHNR and FQNEAQ (reference sequence). Trimming stripped 5 bases from V and 7 bases from J, with 17 bases between. The CDR3 sequence is CASSDSTGMSGYTF. CDR3 DNA sequence: TGTGCCAGCAGCGATTCTACAGGGATGAGTGGCTACACCTTC.

This clone was observed once. This chain links TRBV10-3 with TRBJ2-1; tentative D call: TRBD2 (5 bases). V was shortened by 3 bases and J by 5 bases, with 11 bases between the two germline ends. CDR1 is ENHRY and CDR2 is SYGVKD in the germline V gene. CDR3 length: 14 amino acids. The CDR3 DNA sequence: TGTGCCATCAGTGACCAGCGGTCGAACAATGAGCAGTTCTTC. Translation: CAISDQRSNNEQFF.

The chain combines TRBV25-1 with TRBJ2-7; D is uncertain. CDR3 length equals 11 residues. V gave up 6 bases and J gave up 6 bases, with 9 bases separating them. The germline V gene has CDR1 MGHDK and CDR2 SYGVNS. CDR3 amino acids: CASRSLLEQYF. CDR3 bases: TGTGCCAGCAGAAGTCTGCTCGAGCAGTACTTC.

The rearrangement joins TRBV4-2 to TRBJ2-6; a weak D match, TRBD1 (6 bases). V dropped 4 bases and J dropped 1 base, with 8 bases sitting between them. CDR1 is LGHNA, CDR2 YNFKEQ, per germline. The CDR3 length is 15 residues. CDR3 protein: CASSPTGSGANVLTF. In nucleotides, the CDR3 is TGTGCCAGCAGCCCAACAGGGTCTGGGGCCAACGTCCTGACTTTC.

The chain recombines TRBV28 with TRBJ1-2; D remains unclear. The CDR3 spans 11 residues. Germline V gene data show CDR1 as MDHEN and CDR2 as SYDVKM. V lost 3 bases to trimming and J lost 8 bases, with 7 bases between them. CDR3 in DNA: TGTGCCAGCAGTTTTGACCGAGGCTACACCTTC. It encodes CASSFDRGYTF.

The chain links TRBV3-1 (or the pseudogene TRBV3-2) to TRBJ2-7; D possibly corresponds to TRBD2 (5 bases). CDR1 and CDR2 from the germline V gene are LGHDT and YNNKEL (reference sequence). Trimming took 5 bases from V and 9 from J, leaving 11 bases between them. CDR3 length: 11 amino acids. The CDR3 reads CASSGGAGQYF. As DNA, the CDR3 is TGTGCCAGCAGCGGCGGTGCGGGGCAGTACTTC.

The genes are TRBV28 and TRBJ2-2; 9 bases agree with TRBD1. V shed 7 bases and J 3 bases; nucleotides not matched to a gene: 6. This CDR3 spans 15 amino acids. Germline values: CDR1 MDHEN, CDR2 SYDVKM. In DNA form, the CDR3 reads TGTGCCAGCAATCAACAGGGGGCTTACACCGGGGAGCTGTTTTTT. Amino acids: CASNQQGAYTGELFF. Drawing the rest from reference TRBV28 and TRBJ2-2, the complete variable domain is DVKVTQSSRYLVKRTGEKVFLECVQDMDHENMFWYRQDPGLGLRLIYFSYDVKMKEKGDIPEGYSVSREKKERFSLILESASTNQTSMYLCASNQQGAYTGELFFGEGSRLTVL.

The rearrangement links TRBV6-2 or TRBV6-3 to TRBJ2-3, with TRBD2 matching 10 bases. Germline trimming cut 5 bases from V and 4 bases from J; bases unmatched to any gene: 6. There are 15 residues in the CDR3. Per the germline V gene, CDR1 is MNHEY and CDR2 is SVGEGT. The CDR3 sequence: CASSVSGGAPDTQYF. The CDR3 nucleotides read TGTGCCAGCAGTGTCAGCGGGGGGGCCCCAGATACGCAGTATTTT.

The CDR3 is CASSLRGGSSLYEQYF. CDR3 bases: TGTGCCAGCAGCTTAAGGGGTGGTAGCTCCCTCTACGAGCAGTACTTC. The V and J genes are TRBV7-3 and TRBJ2-7, with D unresolved. CDR3 size: 16 residues. V was trimmed by 1 base and J by 3 bases, leaving 16 bases between them. Germline-derived CDR1 and CDR2 are SGHTA and FQGTGA.

Only a few counts were recorded for this clone. For the CDR3, the DNA is TGTGCCAGCACCGAGGGGGCAGGGAAGTATGGCTACACCTTC. Translating gives CASTEGAGKYGYTF. The chain couples TRBV6-5 to TRBJ1-2; 7 bases align to TRBD1. V lost 7 bases, J lost 5 bases, and 10 bases stayed unmatched. This CDR3 contains 14 residues. The germline gives CDR1 MNHEY, CDR2 SVGAGI.

The rearrangement joins TRBV6-4 to TRBJ2-3, with D unclear. Germline loops: CDR1 MRHNA, CDR2 SNTAGT. The CDR3 has 13 residues. Trimming removed 4 bases at V and 4 bases at J, with 9 bases between. The CDR3 loop is CASSGNWADTQYF. The CDR3 DNA follows: TGTGCCAGCAGTGGCAACTGGGCAGATACGCAGTATTTT.

This sequence joins TRBV9 and TRBJ1-4, with TRBD1 as a possible D gene (5 bases). This CDR3 contains 14 residues. V lost 3 bases and J lost 7, with 13 bases in between. Germline assignment: CDR1 SGDLS and CDR2 YYNGEE. This CDR3 is CASSGGHGTEKLFF. CDR3 DNA sequence: TGTGCCAGCAGCGGGGGCCATGGAACTGAAAAACTGTTTTTT.

This chain connects TRBV5-6 to TRBJ2-7, with 10 bases fitting TRBD2. Germline CDR1 and CDR2: SGHDT and YYEEEE. V shed 1 base and J 3 bases; nucleotides not matched to a gene: 4. The CDR3 runs to 15 residues. The CDR3 DNA reads as TGTGCCAGCAGCTTGATAGCTAGCGGGAGCTACGAGCAGTACTTC. This gives the protein CASSLIASGSYEQYF. Full variable domain (outside the CDR3, taken from reference TRBV5-6 and TRBJ2-7): DAGVTQSPTHLIKTRGQQVTLRCSPKSGHDTVSWYQQALGQGPQFIFQYYEEEERQRGNFPDRFSGHQFPNYSSELNVNALLLGDSALYLCASSLIASGSYEQYFGPGTRLTVT.

J is TRBJ2-1 and V is TRBV18; a weak D match, TRBD2 (7 bases). The germline gives CDR1 KGHSH, CDR2 LQKENI. The CDR3 has 17 amino acids. The V end was cut by 0 bases, the J end by 6 bases, with 18 bases between. This CDR3 reads CASSPPSRGRLLNEQFF. CDR3 nucleotide sequence: TGTGCCAGCTCACCACCGTCGCGGGGGCGACTACTCAATGAGCAGTTCTTC.

This clone was seen only a few times. V usage is TRBV24-1 and J usage is TRBJ1-5; 7 nucleotides match TRBD1. V dropped 3 bases and J dropped 12; count of bases not matched to a gene: 10. Germline lookup yields CDR1 KGHDR and CDR2 SFDVKD. This CDR3 has 14 residues. The CDR3 nucleotides read TGTGCCACCAGTGATGTACAGGGGCTGGAGGGCCAGCATTTT. Its protein product is CATSDVQGLEGQHF.

The V call is TRBV6-6, the J call TRBJ1-1; D is unresolved. CDR3 size: 12 residues. Germline-derived CDR1 and CDR2 are MNHNY and SVGAGI (reference sequence). The V end lost 6 bases, the J end lost 6 bases, and 11 bases lay between the germline ends. The CDR3 reads CASRAAAPEAFF. The CDR3 DNA sequence: TGTGCCAGCAGGGCCGCGGCCCCTGAAGCTTTCTTT.

The V call is TRBV7-2, the J call TRBJ2-1; D unclear. CDR3 length equals 12 residues. Germline V gene sequence: CDR1 SGHTA, CDR2 FQGNSA. V shed 3 bases and J shed 6 bases, with 6 bases lying between them. Written as DNA, the CDR3 is TGTGCCAGCAGCTTTACGGGCAATGAGCAGTTCTTC. Protein: CASSFTGNEQFF.

This clone was counted once. The chain links TRBV4-3 to TRBJ2-5, with D possibly TRBD2 on 5 matching bases. This CDR3 contains 16 residues. The V end lost 0 bases, the J end lost 5 bases, and 16 bases lay between the germline ends. CDR1 and CDR2 from the germline V gene are LGHNA and YSLEER. The CDR3 sequence: CASSQDVGLSGETQYF. The CDR3 nucleotides read TGCGCCAGCAGCCAAGATGTAGGACTCTCGGGGGAGACCCAGTACTTC.

The table lists this clone with a few counts. Additional DNA sequences in this sample encode the identical CDR3. The V call is TRBV7-2, the J call TRBJ1-5, with 9 nucleotides matching TRBD1. Trimming at V came to 5 bases and at J to 5 bases, leaving 4 bases not matched to a gene. There are 14 residues in the CDR3. The germline gives CDR1 SGHTA, CDR2 FQGNSA. The CDR3 nucleotides read TGTGCCAGCAGCACGAGACAGGGGGATCAGCCCCAGCATTTT. Amino acid sequence: CASSTRQGDQPQHF.

The chain links TRBV10-3 to TRBJ2-7; either TRBD1 or TRBD2 may supply D (6 bases each). V dropped 2 bases and J dropped 4 bases, with 15 bases sitting between them. This CDR3 is built from 15 residues. Germline V gene sequence: CDR1 ENHRY, CDR2 SYGVKD. As DNA, the CDR3 is TGTGCCATCAGTGAGAGGGGGGACCTCAGATACGAGCAGTACTTC. As protein: CAISERGDLRYEQYF.

CDR3 sequence: CASSLKDRVGEKLFF. The CDR3 coding sequence is TGTGCCAGCAGCTTAAAGGACAGGGTAGGCGAAAAACTGTTTTTT. V gene TRBV7-9 combines with J gene TRBJ1-4; 8 bases are a match to TRBD1. The junction had 7 bases not matched to a gene; V was cut back by 2 bases and J by 8 bases. CDR1 is SEHNR, CDR2 FQNEAQ, per germline (reference sequence). CDR3 length: 15 amino acids.

This clone was observed a single time. The J gene is TRBJ1-1, the V gene TRBV28; TRBD1 might be the D (6 bases). The CDR3 length is 12 residues. V was trimmed by 8 bases and J by 10 bases, leaving 17 bases between them. Germline CDR1 is MDHEN and CDR2 is SYDVKM. CDR3 DNA sequence: TGTGCCAGCGGAGGTTCGGGGGGCTTAGCTTTCTTT. Residues: CASGGSGGLAFF.

This rearrangement joins TRBV7-3 to TRBJ1-6, with TRBD1 as a possible D gene (5 bases). V gave up 4 bases and J gave up 10 bases, with 14 bases separating them. CDR1 is SGHTA, CDR2 FQGTGA, per germline. The CDR3 extends over 14 amino acids. In nucleotides, the CDR3 is TGTGCCAGCAGCTCCCCATCGGAGGGGTCACCCCTCCACTTT. Translation gives CASSSPSEGSPLHF.

V gene TRBV27 combines with J gene TRBJ2-7; TRBD1 aligns across 8 bases. CDR3 length: 13 residues. The junction had 2 bases not matched to a gene; V was cut back by 4 bases and J by 3 bases. The germline CDR1 and CDR2 sequences are MNHEY and SMNVEV (reference sequence). CDR3 residues: CASSSTGVYEQYF. In nucleotides, the CDR3 is TGTGCCAGCAGTTCGACAGGGGTCTACGAGCAGTACTTC.

The chain recombines TRBV6-6 with TRBJ1-1; perhaps TRBD1 as D (6 bases). The CDR3 totals 14 residues. CDR1 and CDR2 from the germline V gene are MNHNY and SVGAGI (reference sequence). V was trimmed by 0 bases and J by 7 bases, leaving 12 bases between them. The CDR3 loop is CASSYSQGFGEAFF. For the CDR3, the DNA is TGTGCCAGCAGTTACTCACAGGGTTTCGGTGAAGCTTTCTTT.

This clone has just a few counts. The J gene is TRBJ1-2, the V gene TRBV2; tentative D call: TRBD1 (6 bases). In germline, CDR1 is SNHLY, CDR2 FYNNEI. The CDR3 has 14 residues. V was trimmed by 8 bases and J by 6 bases, leaving 19 bases between them. Here the CDR3 reads CASLVEAGGHGYTF. CDR3 DNA sequence: TGTGCCAGCCTGGTCGAGGCCGGGGGCCATGGCTACACCTTC.

This rearrangement joins TRBV7-8 to TRBJ2-5; 9 bases are shared with TRBD1. Germline trimming cut 3 bases from V and 4 bases from J; bases unmatched to any gene: 3. Germline V CDR1 and CDR2: SGHVS, FQNEAQ. There are 14 residues in the CDR3. In nucleotides, the CDR3 is TGTGCCAGCAGCTTTCGGACAGGGGCAGAGACCCAGTACTTC. Translating gives CASSFRTGAETQYF.

This sequence joins TRBV3-1 (or the pseudogene TRBV3-2) and TRBJ1-1; D possibly corresponds to TRBD1 (6 bases). There are 11 residues in the CDR3. The germline V and J ends were trimmed by 2 bases and 10 bases, with 8 bases remaining between them. Germline CDR1 and CDR2: LGHDT and YNNKEL (reference sequence). CDR3 sequence: CASSQTGAAFF. CDR3 DNA sequence: TGTGCCAGCAGCCAAACGGGGGCAGCTTTCTTT.

The chain combines TRBV18 with TRBJ2-3; possibly TRBD1 for D (5 bases). Trimming pared 5 bases from V and 3 bases from J, leaving 15 bases between. This CDR3 contains 15 residues. CDR1 is KGHSH and CDR2 is LQKENI in the germline V gene. CDR3 sequence: CASSFGPGKTDTQYF. As DNA, the CDR3 is TGTGCCAGCTCATTTGGACCAGGGAAGACAGATACGCAGTATTTT.

J is TRBJ1-1 and V is TRBV7-3; possibly TRBD1 for D (6 bases). CDR3 length equals 15 residues. Germline V gene sequence: CDR1 SGHTA, CDR2 FQGTGA. Trimming removed 5 bases at V and 1 base at J, with 14 bases between. CDR3 in DNA: TGTGCCAGCAGCCCTAGGGTAGGGGGGAACACTGAAGCTTTCTTT. It translates to CASSPRVGGNTEAFF.

The chain combines TRBV19 with TRBJ1-4; weak D call: TRBD1 (6 bases). In germline, CDR1 is LNHDA, CDR2 SQIVND (reference sequence). The V end lost 3 bases, the J end lost 10 bases, and 24 bases lay between the germline ends. This CDR3 is 17 amino acids long. The DNA for the CDR3 is TGTGCCAGTAGTATGAACCGGGACATCTCAGGGGTAGGAAAACTGTTTTTT. As protein: CASSMNRDISGVGKLFF.

The chain recombines TRBV27 with TRBJ2-7; unclear D gene. Trimming shortened V by 3 bases and J by 0 bases, and 6 bases separated the two germline ends. The CDR3 covers 13 residues. Germline V gene sequence: CDR1 MNHEY, CDR2 SMNVEV (reference sequence). The CDR3 here is CASSLASSYEQYF. The CDR3 nucleotides read TGTGCCAGCAGTTTGGCTAGCTCCTACGAGCAGTACTTC.